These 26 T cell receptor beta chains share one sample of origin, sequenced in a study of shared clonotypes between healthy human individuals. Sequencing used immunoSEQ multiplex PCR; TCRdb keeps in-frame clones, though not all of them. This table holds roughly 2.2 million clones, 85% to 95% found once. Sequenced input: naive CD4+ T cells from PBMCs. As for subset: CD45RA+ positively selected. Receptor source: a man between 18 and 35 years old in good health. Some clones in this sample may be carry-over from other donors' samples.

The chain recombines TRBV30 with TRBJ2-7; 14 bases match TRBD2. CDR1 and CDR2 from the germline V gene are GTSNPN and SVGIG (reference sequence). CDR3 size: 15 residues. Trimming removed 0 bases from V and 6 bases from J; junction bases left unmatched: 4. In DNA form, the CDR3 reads TGTGCCTGGAGTGTGGGGACTAGCGGGAGAAGCGAGCAGTACTTC. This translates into CAWSVGTSGRSEQYF.

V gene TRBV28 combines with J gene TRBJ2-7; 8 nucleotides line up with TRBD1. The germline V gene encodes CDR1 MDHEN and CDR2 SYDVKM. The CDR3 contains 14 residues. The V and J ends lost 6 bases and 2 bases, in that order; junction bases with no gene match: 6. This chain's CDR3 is CASRMGTGTYEQYF. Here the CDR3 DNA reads TGTGCCAGCAGAATGGGGACAGGTACCTACGAGCAGTACTTC.

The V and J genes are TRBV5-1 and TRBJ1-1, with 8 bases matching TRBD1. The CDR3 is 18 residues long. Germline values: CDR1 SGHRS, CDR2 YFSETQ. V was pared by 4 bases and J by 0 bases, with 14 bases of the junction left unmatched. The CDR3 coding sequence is TGCGCCAGCAGCGTAAGGCCGACAGGGGAGAAAATGAACACTGAAGCTTTCTTT. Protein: CASSVRPTGEKMNTEAFF. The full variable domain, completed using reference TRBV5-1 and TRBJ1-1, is KAGVTQTPRYLIKTRGQQVTLSCSPISGHRSVSWYQQTPGQGLQFLFEYFSETQRNKGNFPGRFSGRQFSNSRSEMNVSTLELGDSALYLCASSVRPTGEKMNTEAFFGQGTRLTVV.

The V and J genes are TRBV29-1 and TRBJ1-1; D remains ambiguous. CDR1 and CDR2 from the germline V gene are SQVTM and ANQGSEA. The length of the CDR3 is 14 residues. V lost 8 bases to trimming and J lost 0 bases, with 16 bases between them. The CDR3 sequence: CSSEEGSLNTEAFF. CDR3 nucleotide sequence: TGCAGCTCGGAGGAGGGCAGCTTGAACACTGAAGCTTTCTTT.

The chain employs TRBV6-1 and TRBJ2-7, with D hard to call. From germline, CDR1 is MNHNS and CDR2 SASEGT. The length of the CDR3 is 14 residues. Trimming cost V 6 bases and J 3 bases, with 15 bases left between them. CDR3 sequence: CASRVGLDHYEQYF. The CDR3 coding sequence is TGTGCCAGCAGGGTCGGTTTGGACCACTACGAGCAGTACTTC.

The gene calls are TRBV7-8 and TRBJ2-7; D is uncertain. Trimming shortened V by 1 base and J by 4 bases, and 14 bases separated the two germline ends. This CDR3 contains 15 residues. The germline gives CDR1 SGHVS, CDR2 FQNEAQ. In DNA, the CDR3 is TGTGCCAGCAGCTTAGATCGGGTTACCATGTACGAGCAGTACTTC. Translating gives CASSLDRVTMYEQYF. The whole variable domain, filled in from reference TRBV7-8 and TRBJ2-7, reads GAGVSQSPRYKVAKRGQDVALRCDPISGHVSLFWYQQALGQGPEFLTYFQNEAQLDKSGLPSDRFFAERPEGSVSTLKIQRTQQEDSAVYLCASSLDRVTMYEQYFGPGTRLTVT.

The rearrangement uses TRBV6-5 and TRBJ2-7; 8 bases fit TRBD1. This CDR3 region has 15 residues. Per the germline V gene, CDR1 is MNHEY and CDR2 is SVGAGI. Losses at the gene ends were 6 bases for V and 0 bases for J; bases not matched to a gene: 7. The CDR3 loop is CASRRNTGGSYEQYF. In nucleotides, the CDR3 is TGTGCCAGCAGAAGAAATACAGGGGGCTCCTACGAGCAGTACTTC.

The CDR3 bases are TGTGCCAGTACTCCGGGACCTCTCTACGAGCAGTACTTC. Protein sequence: CASTPGPLYEQYF. J is TRBJ2-7 and V is TRBV19, with D perhaps being TRBD1 or TRBD2 (5 bases each). Trimming shortened V by 7 bases and J by 3 bases, and 13 bases separated the two germline ends. The CDR3 consists of 13 residues. Germline V gene data show CDR1 as LNHDA and CDR2 as SQIVND (reference sequence).

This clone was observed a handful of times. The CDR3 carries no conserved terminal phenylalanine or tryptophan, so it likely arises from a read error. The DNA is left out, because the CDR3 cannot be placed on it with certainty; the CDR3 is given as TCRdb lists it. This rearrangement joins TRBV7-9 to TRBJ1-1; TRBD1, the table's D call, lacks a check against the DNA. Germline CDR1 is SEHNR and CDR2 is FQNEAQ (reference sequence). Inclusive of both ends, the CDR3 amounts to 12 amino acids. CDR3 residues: CASSLSTTRQIL.

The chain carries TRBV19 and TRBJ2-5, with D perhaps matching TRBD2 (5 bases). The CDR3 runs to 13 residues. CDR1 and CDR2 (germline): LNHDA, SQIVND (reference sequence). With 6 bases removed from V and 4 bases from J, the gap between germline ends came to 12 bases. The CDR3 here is CASSREGGETQYF. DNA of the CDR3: TGTGCCAGTAGCCGGGAAGGCGGAGAGACCCAGTACTTC.

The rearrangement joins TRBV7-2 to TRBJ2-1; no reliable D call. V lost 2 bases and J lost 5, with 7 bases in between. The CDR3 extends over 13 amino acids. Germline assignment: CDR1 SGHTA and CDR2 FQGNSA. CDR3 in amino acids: CASSLLRDNEQFF. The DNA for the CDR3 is TGTGCCAGCAGCTTATTACGCGACAATGAGCAGTTCTTC.

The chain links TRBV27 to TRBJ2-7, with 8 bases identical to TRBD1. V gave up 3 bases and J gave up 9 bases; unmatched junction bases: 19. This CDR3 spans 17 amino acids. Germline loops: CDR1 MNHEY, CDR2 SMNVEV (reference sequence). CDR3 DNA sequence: TGTGCCAGCAGTTTCCTTGGGGACAGGAGTCCGCCCGGCGGGCAGTACTTC. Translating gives CASSFLGDRSPPGGQYF.

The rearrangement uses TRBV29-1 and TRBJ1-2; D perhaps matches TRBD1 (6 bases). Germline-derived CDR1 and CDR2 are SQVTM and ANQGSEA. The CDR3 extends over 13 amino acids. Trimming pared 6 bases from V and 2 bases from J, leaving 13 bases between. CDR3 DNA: TGCAGCGTCTCCCCCAGGGGCAACTATGGCTACACCTTC. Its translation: CSVSPRGNYGYTF.

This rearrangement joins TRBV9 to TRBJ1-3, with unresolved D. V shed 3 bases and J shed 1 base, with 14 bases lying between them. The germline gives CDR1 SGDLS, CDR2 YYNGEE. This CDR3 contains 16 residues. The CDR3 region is CASSARGGRSGNTIYF. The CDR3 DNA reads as TGTGCCAGCAGCGCGAGAGGAGGACGGTCTGGAAACACCATATATTTT.

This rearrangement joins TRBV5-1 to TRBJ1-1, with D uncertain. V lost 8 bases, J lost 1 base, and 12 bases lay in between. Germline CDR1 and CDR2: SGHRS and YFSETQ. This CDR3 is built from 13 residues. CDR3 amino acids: CASASQKNTEAFF. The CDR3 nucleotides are TGCGCCAGTGCATCACAGAAGAACACTGAAGCTTTCTTT. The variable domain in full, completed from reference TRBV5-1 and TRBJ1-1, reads KAGVTQTPRYLIKTRGQQVTLSCSPISGHRSVSWYQQTPGQGLQFLFEYFSETQRNKGNFPGRFSGRQFSNSRSEMNVSTLELGDSALYLCASASQKNTEAFFGQGTRLTVV.

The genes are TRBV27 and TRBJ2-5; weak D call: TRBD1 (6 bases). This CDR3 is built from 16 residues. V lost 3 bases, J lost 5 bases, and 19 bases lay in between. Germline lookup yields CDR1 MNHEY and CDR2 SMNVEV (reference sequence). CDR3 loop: CASSLLILAGEETQYF. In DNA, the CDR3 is TGTGCCAGCAGTTTGCTGATCCTTGCAGGGGAGGAGACCCAGTACTTC.

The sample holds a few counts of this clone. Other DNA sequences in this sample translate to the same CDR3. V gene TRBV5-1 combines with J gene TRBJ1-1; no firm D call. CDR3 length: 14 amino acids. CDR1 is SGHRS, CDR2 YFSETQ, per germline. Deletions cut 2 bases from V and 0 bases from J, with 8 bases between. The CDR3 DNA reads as TGCGCCAGCAGCTTACCTAGCATGAACACTGAAGCTTTCTTT. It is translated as CASSLPSMNTEAFF. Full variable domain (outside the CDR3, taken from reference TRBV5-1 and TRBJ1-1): KAGVTQTPRYLIKTRGQQVTLSCSPISGHRSVSWYQQTPGQGLQFLFEYFSETQRNKGNFPGRFSGRQFSNSRSEMNVSTLELGDSALYLCASSLPSMNTEAFFGQGTRLTVV.

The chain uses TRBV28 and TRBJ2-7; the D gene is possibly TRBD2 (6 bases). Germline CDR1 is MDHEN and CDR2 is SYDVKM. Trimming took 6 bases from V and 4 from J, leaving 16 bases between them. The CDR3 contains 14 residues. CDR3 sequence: CASRAPGTRYEQYF. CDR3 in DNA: TGTGCCAGCAGGGCCCCCGGGACTCGATACGAGCAGTACTTC.

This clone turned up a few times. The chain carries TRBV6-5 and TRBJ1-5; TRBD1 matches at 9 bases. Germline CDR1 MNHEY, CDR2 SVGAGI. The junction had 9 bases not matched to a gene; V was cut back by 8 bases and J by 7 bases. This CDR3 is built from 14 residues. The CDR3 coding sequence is TGTGCCAGCGGGACAGGGTCTGGTGGACAGCCCCAGCATTTT. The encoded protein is CASGTGSGGQPQHF.

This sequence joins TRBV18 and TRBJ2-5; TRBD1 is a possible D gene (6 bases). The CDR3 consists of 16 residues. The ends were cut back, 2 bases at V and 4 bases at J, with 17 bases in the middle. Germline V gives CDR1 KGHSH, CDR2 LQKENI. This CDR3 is CASSPGQGPRGETQYF. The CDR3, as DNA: TGTGCCAGCTCACCAGGGCAGGGGCCGAGGGGAGAGACCCAGTACTTC.

The CDR3 coding sequence is TGTGCCAGTCACAGGGAGAGCTCCTACAATGAGCAGTTCTTC. Translating it yields CASHRESSYNEQFF. The chain combines TRBV2 with TRBJ2-1; TRBD1 might be the D (6 bases). This CDR3 comprises 14 residues. Between the trimmed V and J ends, which lost 9 bases and 0 bases, there was a span of 12 bases. Germline loops: CDR1 SNHLY, CDR2 FYNNEI.

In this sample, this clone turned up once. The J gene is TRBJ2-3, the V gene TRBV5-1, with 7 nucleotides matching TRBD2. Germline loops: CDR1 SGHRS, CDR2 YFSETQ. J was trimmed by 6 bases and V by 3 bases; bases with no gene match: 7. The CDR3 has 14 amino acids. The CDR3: CASSSSSGWDTQYF. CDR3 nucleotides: TGCGCCAGCAGCTCATCTAGCGGTTGGGATACGCAGTATTTT.

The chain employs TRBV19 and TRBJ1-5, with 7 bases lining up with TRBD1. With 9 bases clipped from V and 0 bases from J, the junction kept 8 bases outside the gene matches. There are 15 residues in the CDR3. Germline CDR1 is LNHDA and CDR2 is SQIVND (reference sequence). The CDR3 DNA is TGTGCCAGCCAAATAGGGACAGTTAGCAATCAGCCCCAGCATTTT. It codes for CASQIGTVSNQPQHF.

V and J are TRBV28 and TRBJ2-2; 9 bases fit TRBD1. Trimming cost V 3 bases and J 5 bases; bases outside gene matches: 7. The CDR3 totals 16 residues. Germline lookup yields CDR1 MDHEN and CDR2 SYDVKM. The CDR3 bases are TGTGCCAGCAGTTTGTCCGGGACAGGGTGGACCGGGGAGCTGTTTTTT. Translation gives CASSLSGTGWTGELFF.

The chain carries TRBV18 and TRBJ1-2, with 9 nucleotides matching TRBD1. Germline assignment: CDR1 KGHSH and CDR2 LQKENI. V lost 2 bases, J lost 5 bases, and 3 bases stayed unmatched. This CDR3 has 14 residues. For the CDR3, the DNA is TGTGCCAGCTCACCAGGCGGGACAGGGTATGGCTACACCTTC. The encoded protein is CASSPGGTGYGYTF. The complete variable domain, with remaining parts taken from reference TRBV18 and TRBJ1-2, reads NAGVMQNPRHLVRRRGQEARLRCSPMKGHSHVYWYRQLPEEGLKFMVYLQKENIIDESGMPKERFSAEFPKEGPSILRIQQVVRGDSAAYFCASSPGGTGYGYTFGSGTRLTVV.

CDR3 DNA: TGTGCCGCTAGGACAGGGGCCCTAACTGAAGCTTTCTTT. This encodes CAARTGALTEAFF. The chain carries TRBV6-5 and TRBJ1-1; 9 nucleotides agree with TRBD1. Germline CDR1 and CDR2: MNHEY and SVGAGI. This CDR3 has 13 residues. The J segment lost 5 bases and the V segment lost 11 bases, leaving 9 bases of the junction unmatched.